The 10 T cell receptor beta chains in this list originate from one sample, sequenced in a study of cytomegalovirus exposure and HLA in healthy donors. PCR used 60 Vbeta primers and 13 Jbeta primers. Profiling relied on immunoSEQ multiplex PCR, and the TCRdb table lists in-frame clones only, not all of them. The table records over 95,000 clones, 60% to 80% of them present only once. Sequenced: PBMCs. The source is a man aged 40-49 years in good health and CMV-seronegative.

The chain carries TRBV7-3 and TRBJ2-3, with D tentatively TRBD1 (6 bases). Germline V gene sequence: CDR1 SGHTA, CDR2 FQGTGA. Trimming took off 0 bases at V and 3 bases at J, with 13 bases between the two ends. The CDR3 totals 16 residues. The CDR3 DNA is TGTGCCAGCAGCTTAACCCCAGGGCAGGGGACAGATACGCAGTATTTT. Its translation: CASSLTPGQGTDTQYF.

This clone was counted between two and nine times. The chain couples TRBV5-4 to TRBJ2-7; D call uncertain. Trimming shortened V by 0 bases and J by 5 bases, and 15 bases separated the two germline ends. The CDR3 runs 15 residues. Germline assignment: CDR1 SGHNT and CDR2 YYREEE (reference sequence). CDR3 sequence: CASSLGGPVRNEQYF. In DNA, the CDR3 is TGTGCCAGCAGCTTGGGCGGTCCAGTGAGAAACGAGCAGTACTTC.

The CDR3 DNA sequence: TGCGCCAGCAGCCGGGAGGCGGGAAATCGGTACGAGCAGTACTTC. Its translation is CASSREAGNRYEQYF. The chain couples TRBV5-1 to TRBJ2-7; 7 bases are shared with TRBD2. This CDR3 is built from 15 residues. Germline V gene data show CDR1 as SGHRS and CDR2 as YFSETQ. V gave up 4 bases and J gave up 4 bases; unmatched junction bases: 11.

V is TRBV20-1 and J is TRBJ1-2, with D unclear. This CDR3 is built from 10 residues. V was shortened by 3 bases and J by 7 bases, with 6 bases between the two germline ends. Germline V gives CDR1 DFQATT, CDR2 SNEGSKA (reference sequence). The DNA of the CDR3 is TGCAGTGCTAGTCTCAGTGGCTACACCTTC. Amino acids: CSASLSGYTF.

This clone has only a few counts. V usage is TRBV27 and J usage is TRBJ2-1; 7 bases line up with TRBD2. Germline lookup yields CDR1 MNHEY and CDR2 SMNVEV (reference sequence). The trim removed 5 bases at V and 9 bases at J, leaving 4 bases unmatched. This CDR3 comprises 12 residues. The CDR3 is CASSLPGGEQFF. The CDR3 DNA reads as TGTGCCAGCAGTCTCCCGGGAGGTGAGCAGTTCTTC.

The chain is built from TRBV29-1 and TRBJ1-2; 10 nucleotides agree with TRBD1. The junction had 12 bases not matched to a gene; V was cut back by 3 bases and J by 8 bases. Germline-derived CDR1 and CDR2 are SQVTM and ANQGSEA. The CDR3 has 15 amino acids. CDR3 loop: CSVDRGDRGSEGYTF. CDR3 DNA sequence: TGCAGCGTTGATAGGGGGGACAGGGGCTCTGAGGGCTACACCTTC. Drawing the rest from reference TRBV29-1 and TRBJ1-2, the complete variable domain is SAVISQKPSRDICQRGTSLTIQCQVDSQVTMMFWYRQQPGQSLTLIATANQGSEATYESGFVIDKFPISRPNLTFSTLTVSNMSPEDSSIYLCSVDRGDRGSEGYTFGSGTRLTVV.

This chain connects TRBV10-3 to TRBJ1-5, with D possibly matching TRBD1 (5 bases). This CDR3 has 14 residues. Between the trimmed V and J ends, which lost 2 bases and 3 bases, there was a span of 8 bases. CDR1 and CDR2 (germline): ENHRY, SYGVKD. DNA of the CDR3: TGTGCCATCAGTGAGGCGGGGGACAATCAGCCCCAGCATTTT. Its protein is CAISEAGDNQPQHF.

CDR3 in DNA: TGTGCCAGCAGTGAGGGGACAGGGGGCTACGAGCAGTACTTC. This sequence encodes CASSEGTGGYEQYF. V and J are TRBV6-4 and TRBJ2-7, with TRBD1 identical over 11 bases. This CDR3 has 14 residues. Germline V gives CDR1 MRHNA, CDR2 SNTAGT. V was clipped by 3 bases and J by 3 bases; unmatched bases: 1.

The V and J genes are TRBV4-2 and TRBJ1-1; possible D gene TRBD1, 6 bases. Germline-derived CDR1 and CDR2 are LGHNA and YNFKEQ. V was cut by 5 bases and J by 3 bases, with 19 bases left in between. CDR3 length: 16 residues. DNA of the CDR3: TGTGCCAGCAGCGATCCGACAGGACGGGAGGACACTGAAGCTTTCTTT. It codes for CASSDPTGREDTEAFF.

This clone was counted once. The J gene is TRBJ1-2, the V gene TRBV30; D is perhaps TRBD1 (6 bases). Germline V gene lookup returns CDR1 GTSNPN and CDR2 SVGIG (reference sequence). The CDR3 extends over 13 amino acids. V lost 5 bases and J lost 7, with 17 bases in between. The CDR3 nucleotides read TGTGCCTGGGGTACAGGGTTGGCGAGTGGCTACACCTTC. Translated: CAWGTGLASGYTF.